One T cell receptor (beta chain) is described in this entry. PCR was performed a second time for about 7 to 11 cycles using a sample-barcoded 5' primer and a J-beta primer mix. TCRdb reprocessed the 5' RACE reads with MiXCR, giving one entry per CDR3 protein. The sample has 1.5 million to 2 million distinct CDR3 sequences; roughly a third are singletons. This sample was taken from a study of blood T cells in healthy people across ages. There are 15 residues in the CDR3. CDR1 and CDR2 (germline): SGHRS, YFSETQ. Trimming pared 5 bases from V and 2 bases from J, leaving 15 bases between. This TCR was recovered from a woman aged 25 to 39 in good health. Sequenced: blood. The V call is TRBV5-1, the J call TRBJ2-3; weak D call: TRBD2 (6 bases). The chain's CDR3 is CASRSGLPITDTQYF. CDR3 nucleotide sequence: TGCGCCAGCAGGTCGGGACTCCCGATCACAGATACGCAGTATTTT.